These 2 T cell receptor beta chains originate from one sample sequenced in a study of blood T cells in healthy people across ages. A second PCR of 7 to 11 cycles used a sample-barcoded 5' primer and a J-beta primer mix. A single record per CDR3 protein comes from TCRdb applying MiXCR to the 5' RACE reads. The repertoire includes about 1.8 million distinct CDR3 sequences, just under 50% of them detected once, and roughly 2.1% sits in the top ten. The sample consisted of blood. These receptors were obtained from a woman aged 40-49 years in good health.

This clonotype was detected a few times. The chain recombines TRBV4-3 with TRBJ2-3, with TRBD1 as a possible D gene (6 bases). The ends were cut back, 0 bases at V and 2 bases at J, with 12 bases in the middle. This CDR3 spans 16 amino acids. From germline, CDR1 is LGHNA and CDR2 YSLEER. CDR3 DNA sequence: TGCGCCAGCAGCCAAGATGAAGGGGGTTACACAGATACGCAGTATTTT. Residues: CASSQDEGGYTDTQYF.

This clonotype was detected a few times. CDR3 DNA sequence: TGTGCCAGCAGCCCTAACCATCTAGCCGGGGGAGCCTACGAGCAGTACTTC. It specifies CASSPNHLAGGAYEQYF. This rearrangement joins TRBV7-2 to TRBJ2-7; TRBD2 is a possible D gene (6 bases). This CDR3 has 17 amino acids. Germline-derived CDR1 and CDR2 are SGHTA and FQGNSA. V shed 5 bases and J shed 2 bases, with 22 bases lying between them. Combining the CDR3 with reference TRBV7-2 and TRBJ2-7 gives the whole variable domain GAGVSQSPSNKVTEKGKDVELRCDPISGHTALYWYRQSLGQGLEFLIYFQGNSAPDKSGLPSDRFSAERTGGSVSTLTIQRTQQEDSAVYLCASSPNHLAGGAYEQYFGPGTRLTVT.